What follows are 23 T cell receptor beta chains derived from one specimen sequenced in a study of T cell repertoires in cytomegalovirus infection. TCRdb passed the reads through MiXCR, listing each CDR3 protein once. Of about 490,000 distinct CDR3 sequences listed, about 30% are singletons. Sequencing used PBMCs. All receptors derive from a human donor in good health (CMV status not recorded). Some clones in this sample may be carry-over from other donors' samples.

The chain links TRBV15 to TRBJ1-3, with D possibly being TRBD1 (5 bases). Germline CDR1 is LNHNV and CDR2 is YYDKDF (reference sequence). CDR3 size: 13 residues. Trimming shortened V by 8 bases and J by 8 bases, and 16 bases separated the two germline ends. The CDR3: CATEHQGVDTIYF. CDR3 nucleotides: TGTGCCACCGAACACCAAGGGGTAGACACCATATATTTT.

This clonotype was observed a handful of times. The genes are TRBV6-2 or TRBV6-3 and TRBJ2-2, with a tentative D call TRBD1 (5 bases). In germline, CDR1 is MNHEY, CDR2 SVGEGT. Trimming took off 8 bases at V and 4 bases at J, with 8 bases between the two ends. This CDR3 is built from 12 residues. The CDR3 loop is CASDRSTGELFF. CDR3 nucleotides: TGTGCCAGCGACAGAAGCACCGGGGAGCTGTTTTTT.

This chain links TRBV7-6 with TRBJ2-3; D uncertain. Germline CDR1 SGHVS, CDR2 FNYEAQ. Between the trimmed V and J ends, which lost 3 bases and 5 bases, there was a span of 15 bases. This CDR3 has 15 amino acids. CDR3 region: CASSLGAALLDTQYF. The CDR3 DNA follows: TGTGCCAGCAGCTTGGGCGCGGCGTTATTAGATACGCAGTATTTT. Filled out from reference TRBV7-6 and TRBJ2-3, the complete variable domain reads GAGVSQSPRYKVTKRGQDVALRCDPISGHVSLYWYRQALGQGPEFLTYFNYEAQQDKSGLPNDRFSAERPEGSISTLTIQRTEQRDSAMYRCASSLGAALLDTQYFGPGTRLTVL.

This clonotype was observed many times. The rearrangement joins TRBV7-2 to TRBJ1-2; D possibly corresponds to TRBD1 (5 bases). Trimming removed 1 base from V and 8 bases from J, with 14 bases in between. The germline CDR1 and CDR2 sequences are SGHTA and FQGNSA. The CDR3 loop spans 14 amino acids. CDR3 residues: CASSLVMGREGYTF. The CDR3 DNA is TGTGCCAGCAGCTTAGTAATGGGCAGGGAAGGCTACACCTTC.

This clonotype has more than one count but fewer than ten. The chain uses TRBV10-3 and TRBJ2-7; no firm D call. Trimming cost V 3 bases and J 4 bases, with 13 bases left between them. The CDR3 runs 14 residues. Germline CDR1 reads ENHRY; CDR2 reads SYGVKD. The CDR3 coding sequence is TGTGCCATCAGTGACGGCAGGTTACCATACGAGCAGTACGTC. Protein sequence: CAISDGRLPYEQYV.

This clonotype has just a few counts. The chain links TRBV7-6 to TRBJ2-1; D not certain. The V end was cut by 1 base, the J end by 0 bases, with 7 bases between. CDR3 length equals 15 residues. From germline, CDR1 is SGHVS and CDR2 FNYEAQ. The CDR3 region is CASSLVADSYNEQFF. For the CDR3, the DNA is TGTGCCAGCAGCTTAGTTGCAGACTCCTACAATGAGCAGTTCTTC.

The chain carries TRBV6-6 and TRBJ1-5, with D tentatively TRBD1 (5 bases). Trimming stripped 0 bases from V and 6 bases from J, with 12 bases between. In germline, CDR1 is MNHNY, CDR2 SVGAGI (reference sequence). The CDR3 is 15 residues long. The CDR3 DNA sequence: TGTGCCAGCAGTTACTCCCGGGACGGGGGTCAGCCCCAGCATTTT. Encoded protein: CASSYSRDGGQPQHF.

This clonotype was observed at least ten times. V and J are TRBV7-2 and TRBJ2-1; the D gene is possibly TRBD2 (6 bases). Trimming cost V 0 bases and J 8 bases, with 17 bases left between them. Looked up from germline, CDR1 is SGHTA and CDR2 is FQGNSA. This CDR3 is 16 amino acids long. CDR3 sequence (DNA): TGTGCCAGCAGCTTAGCGCATTGGACGGGGGACGATGAGCAGTTCTTC. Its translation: CASSLAHWTGDDEQFF. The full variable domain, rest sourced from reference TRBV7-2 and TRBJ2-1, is GAGVSQSPSNKVTEKGKDVELRCDPISGHTALYWYRQSLGQGLEFLIYFQGNSAPDKSGLPSDRFSAERTGGSVSTLTIQRTQQEDSAVYLCASSLAHWTGDDEQFFGPGTRLTVL.

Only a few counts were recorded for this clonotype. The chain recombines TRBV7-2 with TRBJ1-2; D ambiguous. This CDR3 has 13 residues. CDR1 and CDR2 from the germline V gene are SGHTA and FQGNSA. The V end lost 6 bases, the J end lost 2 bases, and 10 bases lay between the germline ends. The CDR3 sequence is CASRQDVNYGYTF. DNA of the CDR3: TGTGCCAGCAGACAAGACGTCAACTATGGCTACACCTTC.

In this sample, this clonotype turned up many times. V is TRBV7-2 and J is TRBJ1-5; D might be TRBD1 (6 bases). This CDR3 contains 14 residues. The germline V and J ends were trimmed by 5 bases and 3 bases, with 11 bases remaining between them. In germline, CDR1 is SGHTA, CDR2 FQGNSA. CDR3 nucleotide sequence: TGTGCCAGCAGCCCCACAGGGAACAATCAGCCCCAGCATTTT. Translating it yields CASSPTGNNQPQHF.

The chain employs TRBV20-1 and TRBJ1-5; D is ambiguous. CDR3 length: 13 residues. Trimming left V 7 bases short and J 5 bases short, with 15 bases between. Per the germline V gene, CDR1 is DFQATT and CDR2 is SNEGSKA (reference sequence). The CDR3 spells CSGEHFGDQPQHF. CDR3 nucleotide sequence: TGCAGTGGCGAGCACTTTGGTGATCAGCCCCAGCATTTT.

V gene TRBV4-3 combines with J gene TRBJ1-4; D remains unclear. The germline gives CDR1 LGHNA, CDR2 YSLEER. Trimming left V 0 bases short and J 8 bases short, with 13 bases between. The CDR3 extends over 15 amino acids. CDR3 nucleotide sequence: TGCGCCAGCAGCCAAGATCTGCGGGGAGGCGAAAAACTGTTTTTT. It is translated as CASSQDLRGGEKLFF.

CDR3 coding DNA: TGTGCCAGCAGCTGGTCCGGGACGGGGCACGAGCAGTACTTC. It encodes CASSWSGTGHEQYF. V usage is TRBV7-2 and J usage is TRBJ2-7; D might be TRBD1 or TRBD2, each matching 5 bases. Germline loops: CDR1 SGHTA, CDR2 FQGNSA. Trimming removed 4 bases at V and 5 bases at J, with 15 bases between. CDR3 length: 14 residues.

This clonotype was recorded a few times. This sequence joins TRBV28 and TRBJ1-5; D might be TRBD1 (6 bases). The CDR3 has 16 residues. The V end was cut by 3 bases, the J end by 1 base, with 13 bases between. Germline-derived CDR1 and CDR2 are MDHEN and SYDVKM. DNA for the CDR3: TGTGCCAGCAGTTTTGTCGGGGGGCAAAGCAATCAGCCCCAGCATTTT. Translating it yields CASSFVGGQSNQPQHF.

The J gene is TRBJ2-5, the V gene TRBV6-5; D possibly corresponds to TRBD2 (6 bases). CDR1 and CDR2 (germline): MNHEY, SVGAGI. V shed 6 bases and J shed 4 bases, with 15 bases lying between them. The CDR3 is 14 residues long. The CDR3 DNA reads TGTGCCAGCAGGGCGTATGGGGGAGGAGAGACCCAGTACTTC. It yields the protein CASRAYGGGETQYF.

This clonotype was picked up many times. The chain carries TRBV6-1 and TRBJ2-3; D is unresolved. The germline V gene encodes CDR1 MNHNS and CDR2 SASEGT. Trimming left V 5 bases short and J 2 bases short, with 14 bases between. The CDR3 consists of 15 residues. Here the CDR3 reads CASSYSIVFTDTQYF. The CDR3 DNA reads TGTGCCAGCAGTTATTCCATCGTATTCACAGATACGCAGTATTTT.

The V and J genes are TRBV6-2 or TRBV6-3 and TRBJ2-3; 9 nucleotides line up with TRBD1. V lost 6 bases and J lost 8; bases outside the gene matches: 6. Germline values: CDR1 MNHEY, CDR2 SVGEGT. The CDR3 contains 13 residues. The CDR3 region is CASSGTGRGTQYF. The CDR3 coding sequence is TGTGCCAGCAGCGGGACAGGGAGGGGTACGCAGTATTTT.

This CDR3 is CASSTSGRGNQPQHF. The CDR3 nucleotides read TGTGCCAGTAGTACCAGCGGACGCGGCAATCAGCCCCAGCATTTT. The chain carries TRBV19 and TRBJ1-5; no clear D gene. The germline CDR1 and CDR2 sequences are LNHDA and SQIVND (reference sequence). V was pared by 4 bases and J by 2 bases, with 12 bases between. The CDR3 runs 15 residues.

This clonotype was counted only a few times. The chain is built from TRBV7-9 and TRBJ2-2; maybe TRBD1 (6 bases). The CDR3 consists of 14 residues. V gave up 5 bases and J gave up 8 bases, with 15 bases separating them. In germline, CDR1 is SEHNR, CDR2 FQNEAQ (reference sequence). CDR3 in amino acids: CASSLGHVSGELFF. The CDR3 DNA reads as TGTGCCAGCAGCCTGGGACACGTTAGTGGGGAGCTGTTTTTT. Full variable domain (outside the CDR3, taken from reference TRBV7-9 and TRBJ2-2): DTGVSQNPRHKITKRGQNVTFRCDPISEHNRLYWYRQTLGQGPEFLTYFQNEAQLEKSRLLSDRFSAERPKGSFSTLEIQRTEQGDSAMYLCASSLGHVSGELFFGEGSRLTVL.

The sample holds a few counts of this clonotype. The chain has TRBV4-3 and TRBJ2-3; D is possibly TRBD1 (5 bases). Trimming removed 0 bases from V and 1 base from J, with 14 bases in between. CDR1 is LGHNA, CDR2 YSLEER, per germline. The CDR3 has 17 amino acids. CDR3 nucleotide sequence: TGCGCCAGCAGCCAAGAACCCCCAGGGTCTCGCACAGATACGCAGTATTTT. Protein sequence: CASSQEPPGSRTDTQYF.

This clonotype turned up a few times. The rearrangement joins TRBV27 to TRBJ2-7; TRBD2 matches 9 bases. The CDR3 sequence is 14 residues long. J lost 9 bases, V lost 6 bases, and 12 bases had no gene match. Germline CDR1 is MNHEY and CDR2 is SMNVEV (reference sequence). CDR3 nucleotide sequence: TGTGCCAGCAGCTCTAGGCGGGAGGGCCTTAGGCAGTACGTC. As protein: CASSSRREGLRQYV.

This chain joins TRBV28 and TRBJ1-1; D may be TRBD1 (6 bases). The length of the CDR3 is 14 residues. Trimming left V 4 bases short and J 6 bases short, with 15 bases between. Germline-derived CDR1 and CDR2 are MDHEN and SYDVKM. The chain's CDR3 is CASSSGGAKSEAFF. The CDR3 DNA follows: TGTGCCAGCAGTTCGGGGGGCGCAAAATCTGAAGCTTTCTTT.

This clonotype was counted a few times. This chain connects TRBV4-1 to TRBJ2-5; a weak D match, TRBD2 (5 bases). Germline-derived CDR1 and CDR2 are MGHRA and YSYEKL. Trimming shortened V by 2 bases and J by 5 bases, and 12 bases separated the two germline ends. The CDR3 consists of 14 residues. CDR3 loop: CASSQTGFMETQYF. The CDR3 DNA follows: TGCGCCAGCAGCCAAACGGGGTTTATGGAGACCCAGTACTTC.